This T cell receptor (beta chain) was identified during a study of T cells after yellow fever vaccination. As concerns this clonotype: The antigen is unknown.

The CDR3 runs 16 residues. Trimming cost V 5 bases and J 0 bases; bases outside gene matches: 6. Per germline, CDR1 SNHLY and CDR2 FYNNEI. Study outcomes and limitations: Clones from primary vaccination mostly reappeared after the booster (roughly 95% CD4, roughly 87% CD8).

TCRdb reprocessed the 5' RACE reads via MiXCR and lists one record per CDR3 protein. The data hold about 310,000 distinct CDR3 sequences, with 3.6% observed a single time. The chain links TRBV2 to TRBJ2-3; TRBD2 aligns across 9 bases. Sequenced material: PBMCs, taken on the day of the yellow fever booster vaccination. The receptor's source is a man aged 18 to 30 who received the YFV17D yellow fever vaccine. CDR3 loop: CASSNLAGSSTDTQYF. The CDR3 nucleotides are TGTGCCAGCAGTAACCTAGCGGGGAGCAGCACAGATACGCAGTATTTT.